The present entry profiles one T cell receptor beta chain with its context. The antigen remains undetermined. This entry belongs to a study of early stage breast cancer tumors. Turning to the study itself: About 80% of the 16 invasive tumors were ER+, PR+ and HER2-. Study-wide points: Comparing each tissue with blood distinguished tumor from normal in most of the 16 patients. Enriched TCRB sequences shared across patients were mostly commonly generated sequences.

Tumor samples used roughly 18-50 mg of diced tissue. Only in-frame clones appear in the TCRdb table, and some are missing; sequencing was by immunoSEQ multiplex PCR. This table has 9,500 to 12,000 clones, about 81% appearing once. Looked up from germline, CDR1 is SGHRS and CDR2 is YFSETQ. CDR3 length: 14 residues. The V and J ends lost 4 bases and 2 bases, in that order; junction bases with no gene match: 2. This TCR came from a person aged 65 to 79 with breast cancer. Sequenced material: breast tumor tissue. The chain uses TRBV5-1 and TRBJ1-4, with TRBD1 matching over 7 bases. CDR3 in DNA: TGCGCCAGCAGCGCGACAGGGACTAATGAAAAACTGTTTTTT. Translating it yields CASSATGTNEKLFF.